The source of this T cell receptor beta chain is a study of T-cell reconstitution after alpha-beta-depleted transplantation in children. Germline assignment: CDR1 SGHAT and CDR2 FQDESV (reference sequence). V was pared by 4 bases and J by 1 base, with 23 bases between. The CDR3 spans 19 residues. About this clonotype itself: Its antigen is not known.

Molecular barcoding with unique molecular identifiers was used for the TCRbeta library. TCRdb reanalysed the PCR reads using MiXCR and keeps one entry per CDR3 protein. This sample has roughly 340,000 distinct CDR3 sequences, with about 16% found just once. Whole-study findings and limits: Reportedly, only several hundred clones from non-depleted graft cells drove alpha-beta T-cell counts at about two months. T-cell numbers and diversity one year post-transplant derived largely from freshly generated T cells. Some patients owed their high day-60 TCRbeta diversity to surviving recipient T cells and thymic progenitors.

The sample consisted of PBMCs, mostly from graft donor cells, taken 360 days after TCRalphabeta/CD19-depleted stem cell transplant. The chain combines TRBV11-1 with TRBJ2-4, with a tentative D call TRBD1 (8 bases). The sequence was obtained from a male patient aged 2-15 years who had a stem cell transplant for acute lymphoblastic leukemia, so the T cells may come from the graft donor. The CDR3 here is CASSSLGQGGPGAKNIQYF. In nucleotides, the CDR3 is TGTGCCAGCAGCTCCCTCGGACAGGGAGGGCCGGGGGCCAAAAACATTCAGTACTTC.